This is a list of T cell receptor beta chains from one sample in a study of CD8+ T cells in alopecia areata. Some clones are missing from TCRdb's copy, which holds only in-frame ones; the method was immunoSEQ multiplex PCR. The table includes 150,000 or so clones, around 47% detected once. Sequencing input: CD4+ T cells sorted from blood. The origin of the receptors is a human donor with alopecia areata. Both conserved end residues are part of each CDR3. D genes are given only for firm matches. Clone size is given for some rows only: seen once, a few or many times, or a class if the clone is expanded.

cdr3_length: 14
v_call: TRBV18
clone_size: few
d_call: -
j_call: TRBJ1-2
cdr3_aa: CASSATQVNYGYTF
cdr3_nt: TGTGCCAGCTCGGCAACACAGGTTAACTATGGCTACACCTTC

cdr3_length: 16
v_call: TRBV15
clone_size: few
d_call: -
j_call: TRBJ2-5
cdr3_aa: CATSNSLADYQETQYF
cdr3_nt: TGTGCCACCAGCAATTCGCTAGCCGATTATCAAGAGACCCAGTACTTC

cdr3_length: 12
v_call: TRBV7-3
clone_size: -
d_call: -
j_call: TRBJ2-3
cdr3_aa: CASSLPPDTQYF
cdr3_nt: TGTGCCAGCAGCTTACCCCCAGATACGCAGTATTTT

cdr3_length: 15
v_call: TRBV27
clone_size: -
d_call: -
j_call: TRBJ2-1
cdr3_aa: CASSRTGSTYNEQFF
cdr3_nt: TGTGCCAGCAGCCGTACAGGGTCGACCTACAATGAGCAGTTCTTC

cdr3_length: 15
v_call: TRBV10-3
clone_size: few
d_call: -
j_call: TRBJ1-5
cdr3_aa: CAISEVLGRDQPQHF
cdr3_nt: TGTGCCATCAGTGAGGTTCTGGGGCGCGATCAGCCCCAGCATTTT

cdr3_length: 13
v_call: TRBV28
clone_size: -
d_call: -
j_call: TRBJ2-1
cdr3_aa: CASRLTGTPVEFF
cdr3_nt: TGTGCCAGCAGGTTAACGGGGACCCCTGTGGAGTTCTTC

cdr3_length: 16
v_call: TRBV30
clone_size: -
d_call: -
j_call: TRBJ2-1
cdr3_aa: CAWSVTSAFSYNEQFF
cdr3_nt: TGTGCCTGGAGTGTAACCAGCGCGTTCTCCTACAATGAGCAGTTCTTC

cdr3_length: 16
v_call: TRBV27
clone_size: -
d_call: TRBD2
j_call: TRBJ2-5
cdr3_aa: CASSNSGTSVGETQYF
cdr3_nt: TGTGCCAGCAGTAACTCCGGGACTAGCGTAGGAGAGACCCAGTACTTC

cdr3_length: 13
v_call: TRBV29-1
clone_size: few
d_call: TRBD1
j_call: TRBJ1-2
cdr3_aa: CSSAGGNLYGYTF
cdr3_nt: TGCAGCTCCGCAGGGGGCAACCTTTATGGCTACACCTTC

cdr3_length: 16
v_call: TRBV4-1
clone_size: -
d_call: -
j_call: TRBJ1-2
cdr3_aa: CASSQAWQGTTIGYTF
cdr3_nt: TGCGCCAGCAGCCAAGCCTGGCAGGGGACCACTATCGGCTACACCTTC

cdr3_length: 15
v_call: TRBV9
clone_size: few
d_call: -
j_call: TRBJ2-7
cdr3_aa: CASSAQLGTQGEQYF
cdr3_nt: TGTGCCAGCAGCGCCCAGTTAGGGACTCAGGGGGAGCAGTACTTC

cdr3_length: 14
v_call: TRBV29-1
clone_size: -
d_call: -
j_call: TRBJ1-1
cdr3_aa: CSAESSGRGTEAFF
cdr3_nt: TGCAGCGCCGAGTCTTCGGGGCGAGGCACTGAAGCTTTCTTT

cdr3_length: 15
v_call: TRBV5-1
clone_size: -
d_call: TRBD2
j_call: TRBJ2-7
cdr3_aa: CASSSFGGSWREQYF
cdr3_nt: TGCGCCAGCAGCTCTTTCGGCGGGAGCTGGCGCGAGCAGTACTTC

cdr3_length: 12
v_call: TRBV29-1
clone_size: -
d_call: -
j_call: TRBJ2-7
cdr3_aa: CSVSTGPYEQYF
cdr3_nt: TGCAGCGTTTCGACAGGCCCTTACGAGCAGTACTTC

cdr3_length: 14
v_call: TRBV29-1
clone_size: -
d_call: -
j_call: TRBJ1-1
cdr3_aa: CSGISPAENTEAFF
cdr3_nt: TGCAGCGGTATCTCGCCGGCCGAGAACACTGAAGCTTTCTTT

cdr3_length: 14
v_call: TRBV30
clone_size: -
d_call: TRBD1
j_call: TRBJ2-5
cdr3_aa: CAWKTRGPYETQYF
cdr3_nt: TGTGCCTGGAAGACCAGGGGGCCGTATGAGACCCAGTACTTC